The source of this TCR beta chain is a study of cytomegalovirus exposure and HLA in healthy donors. About the study: From 150 million to 200 million T cells, an earlier analysis saw 120 million or so unique TCR beta sequences. Study findings and constraints: Researchers left out some V segments, among them TRBV6-2 and TRBV6-3, as indistinguishable.

Comments on this clone: Its target is unknown.

The PCR contained 60 Vbeta and 13 Jbeta primers. This table comes from immunoSEQ multiplex PCR, and its TCRdb copy is limited to in-frame clones, with some not included. Across 150,000 to 200,000 clones, the top ten clones capture about 6.8% of the sample. There are 15 residues in the CDR3. CDR1 is MNHEY and CDR2 is SVGAGI in the germline V gene. Trimming stripped 2 bases from V and 0 bases from J, with 11 bases between. The sequencing sample was made of PBMCs. The receptor was derived from a man between 25 and 39 years old in good health and CMV-seronegative. V and J are TRBV6-5 and TRBJ2-7, with D maybe TRBD2 (6 bases). The chain's CDR3 is CASSYPAGTSYEQYF. The CDR3 DNA sequence: TGTGCCAGCAGTTACCCAGCGGGCACCTCCTACGAGCAGTACTTC.